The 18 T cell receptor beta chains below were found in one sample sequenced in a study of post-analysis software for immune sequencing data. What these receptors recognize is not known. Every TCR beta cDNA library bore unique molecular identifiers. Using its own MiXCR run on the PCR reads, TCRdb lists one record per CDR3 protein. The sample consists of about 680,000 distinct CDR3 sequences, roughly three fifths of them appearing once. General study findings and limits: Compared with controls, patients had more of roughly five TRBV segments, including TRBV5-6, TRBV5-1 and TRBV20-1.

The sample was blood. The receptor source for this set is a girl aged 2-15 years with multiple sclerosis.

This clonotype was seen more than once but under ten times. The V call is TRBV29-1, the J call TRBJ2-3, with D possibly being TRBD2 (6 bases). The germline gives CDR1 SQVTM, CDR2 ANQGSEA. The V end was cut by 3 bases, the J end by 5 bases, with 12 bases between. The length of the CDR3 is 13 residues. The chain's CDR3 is CSVDGRGGDTQYF. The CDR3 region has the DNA TGCAGCGTTGATGGGCGGGGCGGAGATACGCAGTATTTT.

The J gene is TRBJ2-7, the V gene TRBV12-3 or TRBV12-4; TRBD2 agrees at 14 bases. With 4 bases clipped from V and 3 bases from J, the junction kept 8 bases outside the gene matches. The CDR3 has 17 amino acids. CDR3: CASSSHAGLAGDYEQYF. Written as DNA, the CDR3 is TGTGCCAGCAGTTCACATGCGGGACTAGCGGGGGACTACGAGCAGTACTTC.

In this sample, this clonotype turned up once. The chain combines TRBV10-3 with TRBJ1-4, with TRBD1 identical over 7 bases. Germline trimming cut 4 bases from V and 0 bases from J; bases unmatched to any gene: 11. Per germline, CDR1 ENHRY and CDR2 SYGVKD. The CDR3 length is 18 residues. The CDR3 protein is CAISGDSLSKATNEKLFF. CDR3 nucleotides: TGTGCCATCAGTGGGGACAGCCTTTCAAAAGCAACTAATGAAAAACTGTTTTTT.

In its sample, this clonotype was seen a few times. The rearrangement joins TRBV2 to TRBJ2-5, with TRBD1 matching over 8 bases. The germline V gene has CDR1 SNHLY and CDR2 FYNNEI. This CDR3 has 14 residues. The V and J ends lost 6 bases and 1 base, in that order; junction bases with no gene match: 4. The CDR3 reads CASRQGVPQETQYF. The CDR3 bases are TGTGCCAGCAGACAGGGGGTACCCCAAGAGACCCAGTACTTC.

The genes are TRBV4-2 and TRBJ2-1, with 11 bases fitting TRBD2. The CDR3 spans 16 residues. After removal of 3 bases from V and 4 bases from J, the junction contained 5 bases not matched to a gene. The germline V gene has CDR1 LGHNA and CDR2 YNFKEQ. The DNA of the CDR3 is TGTGCCAGCAGCCAGGCGGGGACTAGCGGTTACAATGAGCAGTTCTTC. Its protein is CASSQAGTSGYNEQFF.

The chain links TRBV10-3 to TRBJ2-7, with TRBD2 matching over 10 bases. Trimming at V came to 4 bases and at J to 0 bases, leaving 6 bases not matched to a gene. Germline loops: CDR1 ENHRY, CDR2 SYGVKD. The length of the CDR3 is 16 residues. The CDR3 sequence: CAISGATSGVSYEQYF. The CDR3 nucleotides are TGTGCCATCAGTGGGGCCACTAGCGGGGTCTCCTACGAGCAGTACTTC.

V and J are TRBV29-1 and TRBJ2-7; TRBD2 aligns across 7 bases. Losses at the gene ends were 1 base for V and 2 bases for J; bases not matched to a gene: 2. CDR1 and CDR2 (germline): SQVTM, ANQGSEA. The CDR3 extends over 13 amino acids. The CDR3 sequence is CSVEGGRAYEQYF. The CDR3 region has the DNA TGCAGCGTTGAAGGGGGGAGGGCCTACGAGCAGTACTTC.

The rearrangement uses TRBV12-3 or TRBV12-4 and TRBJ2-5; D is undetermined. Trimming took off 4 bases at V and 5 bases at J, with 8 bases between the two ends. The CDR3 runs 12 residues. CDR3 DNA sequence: TGTGCCAGCAGTTCCGTGGGGGAGACCCAGTACTTC. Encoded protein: CASSSVGETQYF.

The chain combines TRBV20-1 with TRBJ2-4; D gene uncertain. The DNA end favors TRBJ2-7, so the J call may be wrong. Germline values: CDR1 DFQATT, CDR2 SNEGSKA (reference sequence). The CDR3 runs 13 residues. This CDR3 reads CSARGQTDYEQYF. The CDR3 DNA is TGCAGTGCTAGAGGGCAGACCGACTACGAGCAGTACTTC.

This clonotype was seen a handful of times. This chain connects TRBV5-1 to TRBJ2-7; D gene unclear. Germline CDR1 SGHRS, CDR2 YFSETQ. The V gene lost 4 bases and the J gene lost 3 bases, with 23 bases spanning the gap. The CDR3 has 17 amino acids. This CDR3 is CASSPTLLLLDFYEQYF. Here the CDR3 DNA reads TGCGCCAGCAGCCCAACGCTCTTACTCCTCGACTTCTACGAGCAGTACTTC. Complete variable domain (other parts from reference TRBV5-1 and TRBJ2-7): KAGVTQTPRYLIKTRGQQVTLSCSPISGHRSVSWYQQTPGQGLQFLFEYFSETQRNKGNFPGRFSGRQFSNSRSEMNVSTLELGDSALYLCASSPTLLLLDFYEQYFGPGTRLTVT.

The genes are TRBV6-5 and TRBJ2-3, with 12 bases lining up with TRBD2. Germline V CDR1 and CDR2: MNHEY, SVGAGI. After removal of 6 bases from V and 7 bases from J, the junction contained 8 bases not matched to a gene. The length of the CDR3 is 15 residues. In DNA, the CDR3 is TGTGCCAGCAGCCGACTAGCGGGAGAGGGAAATACGCAGTATTTT. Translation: CASSRLAGEGNTQYF.

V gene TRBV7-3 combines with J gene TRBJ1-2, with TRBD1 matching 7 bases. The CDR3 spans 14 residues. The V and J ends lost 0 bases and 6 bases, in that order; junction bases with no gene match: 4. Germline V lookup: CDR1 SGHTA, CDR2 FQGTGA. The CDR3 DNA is TGTGCCAGCAGCTTAACTGGGCAGGGGGATGGCTACACCTTC. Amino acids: CASSLTGQGDGYTF. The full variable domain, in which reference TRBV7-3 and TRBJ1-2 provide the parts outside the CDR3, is GAGVSQTPSNKVTEKGKYVELRCDPISGHTALYWYRQSLGQGPEFLIYFQGTGAADDSGLPNDRFFAVRPEGSVSTLKIQRTERGDSAVYLCASSLTGQGDGYTFGSGTRLTVV.

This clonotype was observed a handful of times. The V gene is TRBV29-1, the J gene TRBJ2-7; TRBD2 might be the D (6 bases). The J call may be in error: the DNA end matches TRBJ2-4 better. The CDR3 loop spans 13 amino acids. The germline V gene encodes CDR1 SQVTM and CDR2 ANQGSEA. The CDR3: CSVWIGTGDIQYF. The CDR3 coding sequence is TGCAGCGTGTGGATTGGGACGGGGGACATTCAGTACTTC.

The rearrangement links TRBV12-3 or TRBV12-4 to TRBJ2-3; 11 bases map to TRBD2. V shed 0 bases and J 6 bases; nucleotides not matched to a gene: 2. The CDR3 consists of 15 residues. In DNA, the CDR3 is TGTGCCAGCAGTTTAGCTAGCGGGGGGGCGGATACGCAGTATTTT. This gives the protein CASSLASGGADTQYF.

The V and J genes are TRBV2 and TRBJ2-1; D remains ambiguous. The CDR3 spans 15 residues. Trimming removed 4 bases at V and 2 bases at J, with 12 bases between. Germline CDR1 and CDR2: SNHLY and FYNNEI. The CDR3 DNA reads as TGTGCCAGCAGTGGGGGTTACGCTCCCTACAATGAGCAGTTCTTC. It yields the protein CASSGGYAPYNEQFF.

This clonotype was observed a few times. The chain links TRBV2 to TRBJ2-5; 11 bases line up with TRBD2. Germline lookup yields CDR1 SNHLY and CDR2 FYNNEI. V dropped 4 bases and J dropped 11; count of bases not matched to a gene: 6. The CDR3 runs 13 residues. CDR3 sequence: CASSASGGYEQYF. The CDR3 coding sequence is TGTGCCAGCAGTGCTAGCGGGGGGTACGAACAGTACTTC.

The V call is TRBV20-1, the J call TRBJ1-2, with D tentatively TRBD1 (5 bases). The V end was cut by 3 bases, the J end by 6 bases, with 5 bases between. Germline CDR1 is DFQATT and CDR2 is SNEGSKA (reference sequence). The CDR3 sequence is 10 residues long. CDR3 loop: CSARGDGYTF. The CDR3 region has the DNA TGCAGTGCTAGGGGGGATGGCTACACCTTC.

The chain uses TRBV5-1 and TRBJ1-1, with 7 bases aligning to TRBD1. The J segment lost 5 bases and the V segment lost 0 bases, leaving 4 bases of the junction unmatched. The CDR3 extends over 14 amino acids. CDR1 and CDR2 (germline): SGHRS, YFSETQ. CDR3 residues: CASSLDRGITEAFF. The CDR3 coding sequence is TGCGCCAGCAGCTTGGACAGGGGTATTACTGAAGCTTTCTTT.